This TCR beta chain was recorded in a study of blood T cell repertoires in COVID-19. Study context: Spain, Italy and the United States supplied samples that represented acute and convalescent COVID-19.

Original data processing: By means of reference gene primer amplification, nucleated cell counts were estimated. Profiled with immunoSEQ multiplex PCR; TCRdb holds only in-frame clones, not every one. Clonal size and the V and J genes are those of that table, whereas D and trimming came from the DNA. The sample consists of about 58,000 clones, around 85% of them appearing once. Germline CDR1 and CDR2: LNHNV and YYDKDF (reference sequence). The CDR3 spans 13 residues. Trimming pared 8 bases from V and 4 bases from J, leaving 12 bases between. This rearrangement joins TRBV15 to TRBJ2-1; D unclear. The sequencing sample was made of peripheral blood. The sequence was collected from a human donor in a cohort sampled during active COVID-19. The CDR3 DNA is TGTGCCACCCGCCCACATCCATACAATGAGCAGTTCTTC. It specifies CATRPHPYNEQFF.